The entry below describes one TCR beta chain. The antigen is not known. This entry comes from a study of PD-1 blockade in mismatch repair-deficient tumors. Study background: Patients had 12 to 13 mismatch repair-deficient cancer types and were previously treated and progressing. General study findings and limits: After pembrolizumab, tumor-resident clones rose rapidly, then generally contracted before radiologic responses.

The data were produced by immunoSEQ multiplex PCR, yet TCRdb's version contains in-frame clones alone and is incomplete. This sample has fewer than 25,000 clones, with approximately 80% found just once. This CDR3 has 18 residues. V gave up 4 bases and J gave up 3 bases; unmatched junction bases: 17. The germline CDR1 and CDR2 sequences are LNHDA and SQIVND (reference sequence). This receptor was taken from an adult with mismatch repair-deficient cancer. This material consisted of PBMCs, taken 52 weeks after starting pembrolizumab. The V call is TRBV19, the J call TRBJ2-7; 8 nucleotides agree with TRBD1. CDR3 region: CASSTRQGKTGRGYEQYF. As DNA, the CDR3 is TGTGCCAGTAGTACCCGACAGGGGAAAACGGGTAGAGGCTACGAGCAGTACTTC.